A selection of T cell receptor beta chains follows, all from one sample in a study of OX40 agonist ivuxolimab in advanced cancers. Sequencing used immunoSEQ multiplex PCR; TCRdb keeps in-frame clones, though not all of them. The repertoire holds 25,000 to 30,000 clones, with around 82% as singletons. The sample here was CD4+ or CD8+ T cells sorted from blood, taken in a trial of the OX40 agonist ivuxolimab. The receptors were sampled from an adult with an advanced solid tumor such as melanoma, head and neck, liver or kidney cancer. Each CDR3 is given with its conserved first and last residue. The order of the fields is clone size, J gene, V gene, D gene, CDR3 protein, CDR3 DNA. The D gene is left open where the match is weak. Clone size appears in some rows only: once, few, many, or a class for an expanded clone.

.,TRBJ1-1,TRBV9,TRBD1,CASSVGQGIVNTEAFF,TGTGCCAGCAGCGTGGGACAGGGGATAGTGAACACTGAAGCTTTCTTT
few,TRBJ2-7,TRBV14,TRBD1,CASSQTGGADEQYF,TGTGCCAGCAGCCAGACAGGGGGGGCGGACGAGCAGTACTTC
.,TRBJ2-3,TRBV29-1,.,CSVGGPDTQYF,TGCAGCGTTGGCGGACCAGATACGCAGTATTTT
.,TRBJ1-1,TRBV19,.,CASSIWDKNTEAFF,TGTGCCAGTAGTATCTGGGACAAGAACACTGAAGCTTTCTTT
.,TRBJ2-7,TRBV7-9,TRBD1,CASSLAFGQGPPYEQYF,TGTGCCAGCAGCTTAGCATTTGGACAGGGGCCCCCCTACGAGCAGTACTTC
.,TRBJ2-7,TRBV4-1,.,CASSQLQGPYEQYF,TGCGCCAGCAGCCAGCTACAGGGTCCCTACGAGCAGTACTTC
.,TRBJ2-3,TRBV9,.,CASSASGVGTDTQYF,TGTGCCAGCAGCGCATCAGGGGTCGGCACAGATACGCAGTATTTT
.,TRBJ2-7,TRBV5-4,TRBD1,CASSNTDRGPYEQYF,TGTGCCAGCAGCAATACCGACAGGGGGCCCTACGAGCAGTACTTC
.,TRBJ1-5,TRBV7-6,.,CASSPRPGSNQPQHF,TGTGCCAGCAGCCCCCGTCCCGGGAGCAATCAGCCCCAGCATTTT
.,TRBJ2-7,TRBV5-1,.,CASSLEYSYEQYF,TGCGCCAGCAGCTTGGAGTATAGCTACGAGCAGTACTTC
few,TRBJ1-2,TRBV7-9,TRBD1,CASSPSGGGNYGYTF,TGTGCCAGCAGCCCATCAGGGGGAGGGAACTATGGCTACACCTTC
.,TRBJ1-1,TRBV10-2,.,CASSLVGLDEAFF,TGCGCCAGCAGTTTGGTAGGGTTGGATGAAGCTTTCTTT
.,TRBJ2-2,TRBV7-6,.,CASSLGQGSELFF,TGTGCCAGCAGCTTAGGCCAGGGGTCGGAGCTGTTTTTT
.,TRBJ2-5,TRBV13,.,CASSLGRGSRYQETQYF,TGTGCCAGCAGCTTAGGGAGGGGTTCAAGGTACCAAGAGACCCAGTACTTC
.,TRBJ2-7,TRBV5-1,.,CASSLGVDYEQYF,TGCGCCAGCAGCTTGGGGGTGGACTACGAGCAGTACTTC
once,TRBJ2-2,TRBV27,.,CASSYLTGNTGELFF,TGTGCCAGCAGTTACCTGACTGGTAACACCGGGGAGCTGTTTTTT
few,TRBJ1-2,TRBV30,.,CAWDHLALQGYGYTF,TGTGCCTGGGACCATTTGGCCCTACAGGGCTATGGCTACACCTTC